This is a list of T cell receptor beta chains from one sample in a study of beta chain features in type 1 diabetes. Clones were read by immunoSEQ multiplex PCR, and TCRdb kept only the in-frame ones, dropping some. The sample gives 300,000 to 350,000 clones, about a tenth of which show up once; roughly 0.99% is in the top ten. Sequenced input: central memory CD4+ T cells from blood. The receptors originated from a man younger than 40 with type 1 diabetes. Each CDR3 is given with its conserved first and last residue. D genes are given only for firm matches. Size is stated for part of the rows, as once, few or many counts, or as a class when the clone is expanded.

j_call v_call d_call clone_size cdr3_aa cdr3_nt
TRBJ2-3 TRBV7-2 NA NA CASSLEYLRTDTQYF TGTGCCAGCAGCCTCGAGTATCTCCGCACAGATACGCAGTATTTT
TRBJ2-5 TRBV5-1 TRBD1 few CASSSVTGGDETQYF TGCGCCAGCAGCAGCGTAACAGGGGGCGATGAGACCCAGTACTTC
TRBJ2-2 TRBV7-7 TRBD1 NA CASSRSGQPLRELFF TGTGCCAGCAGCCGATCGGGACAGCCCCTGAGGGAGCTGTTTTTT
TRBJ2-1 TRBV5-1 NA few CASSLDLPYNEQFF TGCGCCAGCAGCTTGGACCTCCCCTACAATGAGCAGTTCTTC
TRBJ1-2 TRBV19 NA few CASKTNRDPYGYGYTF TGTGCCAGTAAAACCAACCGGGACCCCTATGGCTATGGCTACACCTTC
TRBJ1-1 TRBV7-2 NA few CASSAGYAGEAFF TGTGCCAGCAGTGCCGGATACGCGGGTGAAGCTTTCTTT
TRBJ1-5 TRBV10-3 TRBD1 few CAIRGQEDQPQHF TGTGCCATCCGGGGACAGGAGGATCAGCCCCAGCATTTT
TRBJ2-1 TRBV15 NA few CATSRDPGVYNEQFF TGTGCCACCAGCAGAGATCCAGGGGTGTACAATGAGCAGTTCTTC
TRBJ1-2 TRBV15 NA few CATSGGTGADYTF TGTGCCACCAGCGGTGGGACCGGGGCCGACTACACCTTC
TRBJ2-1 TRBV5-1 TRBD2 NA CASSRDYHNEQFF TGCGCCAGCAGCCGGGACTACCACAATGAGCAGTTCTTC
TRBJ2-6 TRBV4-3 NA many CASSQDLISGANVLTF TGCGCCAGCAGCCAAGATTTGATCTCTGGGGCCAACGTCCTGACTTTC
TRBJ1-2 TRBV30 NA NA CAWKRRGYGYTF TGTGCCTGGAAGAGACGGGGGTATGGCTACACCTTC
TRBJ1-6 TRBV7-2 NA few CASSLKQPVNSPLHF TGTGCCAGCAGCTTAAAACAGCCTGTCAATTCACCCCTCCACTTT
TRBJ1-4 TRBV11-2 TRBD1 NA CASTDRGLDEKLFF TGTGCCAGCACCGACAGGGGGCTTGATGAAAAACTGTTTTTT
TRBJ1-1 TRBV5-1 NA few CASSLPQAGNTEAFF TGCGCCAGCAGCCTCCCCCAGGCGGGGAACACTGAAGCTTTCTTT
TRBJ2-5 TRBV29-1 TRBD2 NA CSVVGREETQYF TGCAGCGTTGTTGGGAGGGAAGAGACCCAGTACTTC
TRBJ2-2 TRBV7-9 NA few CASSAPGTYTGELFF TGTGCCAGCAGCGCGCCCGGGACTTACACCGGGGAGCTGTTTTTT
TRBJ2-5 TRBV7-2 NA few CASSLWSSQETQYF TGTGCCAGCAGCTTGTGGTCATCCCAAGAGACCCAGTACTTC
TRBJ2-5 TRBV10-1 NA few CASSAGRETQYF TGCGCCAGCAGTGCAGGGAGGGAGACCCAGTACTTC
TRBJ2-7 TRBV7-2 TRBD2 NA CASSPWEGREQYF TGTGCCAGCAGCCCGTGGGAGGGGAGAGAGCAGTACTTC
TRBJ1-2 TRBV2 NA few CASIQRLRANYGYTF TGTGCCAGCATCCAGAGACTGAGAGCTAACTATGGCTACACCTTC
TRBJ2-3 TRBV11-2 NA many CASSLRSGSTDTQYF TGTGCCAGCAGCTTAAGGTCGGGGAGCACAGATACGCAGTATTTT
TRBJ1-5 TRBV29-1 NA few CSVEAPGGGNQPQHF TGCAGCGTTGAGGCCCCCGGGGGGGGCAATCAGCCCCAGCATTTT
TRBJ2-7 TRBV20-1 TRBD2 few CSANSGGEQYF TGCAGTGCCAATAGCGGGGGAGAGCAGTACTTC
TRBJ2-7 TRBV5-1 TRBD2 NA CASRPRGGDEQYF TGCGCCAGCAGACCCCGGGGGGGCGACGAGCAGTACTTC
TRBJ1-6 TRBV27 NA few CASSLSLGQPSSYNSPLHF TGTGCCAGCAGTTTATCGCTGGGGCAGCCGAGCTCCTATAATTCACCCCTCCACTTT
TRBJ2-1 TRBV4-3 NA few CASSQDNRGGDEQFF TGCGCCAGCAGCCAAGATAACAGGGGAGGGGATGAGCAGTTCTTC
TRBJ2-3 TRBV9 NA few CASSAYSPDTQYF TGTGCCAGCAGCGCCTACAGTCCAGATACGCAGTATTTT
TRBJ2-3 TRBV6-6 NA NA CASSYQLRDTQYF TGTGCCAGCAGTTACCAACTGAGAGATACGCAGTATTTT
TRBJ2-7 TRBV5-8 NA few CASSLTFLYEQYF TGTGCCAGCAGCCTGACTTTTCTCTACGAGCAGTACTTC
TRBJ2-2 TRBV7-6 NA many CASSSRPTNTGELFF TGTGCCAGCAGCTCCCGTCCTACGAACACCGGGGAGCTGTTTTTT
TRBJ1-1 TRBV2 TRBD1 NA CASTLGGTGMNTEAFF TGTGCCAGCACCCTCGGAGGGACAGGGATGAACACTGAAGCTTTCTTT
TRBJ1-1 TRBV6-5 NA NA CASSYVGQEAFF TGTGCCAGCAGTTACGTTGGACAGGAAGCTTTCTTT
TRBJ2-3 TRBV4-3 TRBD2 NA CASSQGGLAGGPLDTQYF TGCGCCAGCAGCCAAGGCGGACTAGCGGGGGGGCCATTAGATACGCAGTATTTT
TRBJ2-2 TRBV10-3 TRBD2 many CAIGGTSGGTNTGELFF TGTGCCATCGGCGGGACTAGCGGGGGGACGAACACCGGGGAGCTGTTTTTT
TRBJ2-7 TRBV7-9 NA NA CASSLAVGAGEQYF TGTGCCAGCAGCTTAGCGGTCGGGGCTGGGGAGCAGTACTTC
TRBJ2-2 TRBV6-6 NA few CASRQSGPGELFF TGTGCCAGCAGGCAGAGCGGCCCCGGGGAGCTGTTTTTT
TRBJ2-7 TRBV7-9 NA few CASSFQGYEQYF TGTGCCAGCAGCTTCCAGGGCTACGAGCAGTACTTC
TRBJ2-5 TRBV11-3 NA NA CASSPGGRAGETQYF TGTGCCAGCAGCCCGGGCGGCAGGGCGGGAGAGACCCAGTACTTC
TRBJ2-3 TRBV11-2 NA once CASSPMGGGATDTQYF TGTGCCAGCAGCCCCATGGGAGGGGGAGCGACAGATACGCAGTATTTT
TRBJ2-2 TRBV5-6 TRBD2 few CASSSISGVGGELFF TGTGCCAGCAGCTCCATTAGCGGGGTTGGCGGGGAGCTGTTTTTT
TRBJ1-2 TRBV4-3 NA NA CASSQDRRTVYGYTF TGCGCCAGCAGCCAAGATCGTCGGACAGTCTATGGCTACACCTTC
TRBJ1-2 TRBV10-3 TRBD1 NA CAISGTGTGYTF TGTGCCATCAGTGGGACCGGGACAGGGTACACCTTC
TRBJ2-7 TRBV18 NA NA CASSPPFTGYYEQYF TGTGCCAGCTCACCACCGTTTACAGGGTACTACGAGCAGTACTTC
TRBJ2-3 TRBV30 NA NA CAWQAATDTQYF TGTGCCTGGCAGGCGGCCACAGATACGCAGTATTTT
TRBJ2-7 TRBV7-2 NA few CASSLDAATYEQYF TGTGCCAGCAGCTTGGACGCCGCAACCTACGAGCAGTACTTC
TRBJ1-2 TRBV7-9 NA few CASSLNGGSYTF TGTGCCAGCAGCTTAAATGGAGGGAGCTACACCTTC
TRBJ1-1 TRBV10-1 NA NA CASSEGGSMNTEAFF TGCGCCAGCAGTGAGGGCGGCTCCATGAACACTGAAGCTTTCTTT
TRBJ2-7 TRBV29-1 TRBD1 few CSVRWDSSYEQYF TGCAGCGTGAGATGGGACAGCTCCTACGAGCAGTACTTC
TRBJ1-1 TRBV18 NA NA CATNGAANTEAFF TGTGCCACCAACGGGGCGGCAAACACTGAAGCTTTCTTT
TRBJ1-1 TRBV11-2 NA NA CASSRGSPGMSGTEAFF TGTGCCAGCAGCCGAGGTAGCCCAGGGATGTCGGGGACTGAAGCTTTCTTT
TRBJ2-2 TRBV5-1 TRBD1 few CASSPGQGRAGELFF TGCGCCAGCAGCCCGGGACAGGGGCGAGCCGGGGAGCTGTTTTTT
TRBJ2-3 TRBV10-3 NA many CATRGQFRDTDTQYF TGTGCCACCCGGGGTCAGTTCAGGGACACAGATACGCAGTATTTT